This T cell receptor beta chain comes out of a study of PD-1 blockade in mismatch repair-deficient tumors. This clone appeared a few times. TCRdb's copy holds only in-frame clones and misses some; the assay was immunoSEQ multiplex PCR. The data hold some 110,000 clones, with 70% to 80% observed a single time. Germline V gene lookup returns CDR1 SGDLS and CDR2 YYNGEE. Between the trimmed V and J ends, which lost 3 bases and 2 bases, there was a span of 4 bases. The CDR3 runs to 12 residues. The sample was peripheral blood, taken approximately 60 weeks after starting pembrolizumab. The source is an adult with mismatch repair-deficient cancer. The chain is built from TRBV9 and TRBJ2-3, with D unresolved. The CDR3, as DNA: TGTGCCAGCAGCGGGGACACAGATACGCAGTATTTT. Translation gives CASSGDTDTQYF.